This passage covers 30 T cell receptor beta chains from one sample sequenced in a study of T cell responses to AZD1222 COVID-19 vaccine. Here immunoSEQ multiplex PCR was the method, and the copy in TCRdb shows in-frame clones only, minus some. The table shows approximately 190,000 clones, with about 92% occurring only once. This sample comprised peripheral blood, obtained on day 0 of AZD1222 vaccination. These receptors all stem from an adult in good health.

The chain links TRBV18 to TRBJ2-3, with D perhaps assigned TRBD1 or TRBD2 (6 bases each). The CDR3 has 15 residues. V lost 5 bases to trimming and J lost 8 bases, with 20 bases between them. Germline V gene sequence: CDR1 KGHSH, CDR2 LQKENI. DNA of the CDR3: TGTGCCAGCTCAGCGACAGGTGGACCGGAGGGTACGCAGTATTTT. Protein: CASSATGGPEGTQYF.

This clone was counted only a few times. V is TRBV13 and J is TRBJ2-3; 8 bases align to TRBD2. This CDR3 is 16 amino acids long. Germline-derived CDR1 and CDR2 are PRHDT and FYEKMQ (reference sequence). The V segment lost 2 bases and the J segment 2 bases; nucleotides outside the gene matches: 6. The CDR3: CASSLIAGGHTDTQYF. DNA of the CDR3: TGTGCCAGCAGCTTAATTGCGGGGGGACACACAGATACGCAGTATTTT.

J is TRBJ2-2 and V is TRBV28; D is possibly TRBD2 (5 bases). The germline V gene has CDR1 MDHEN and CDR2 SYDVKM. V lost 6 bases, J lost 0 bases, and 14 bases lay in between. The CDR3 covers 16 residues. The CDR3 bases are TGTGCCAGCAGAGGAGGAGACTTATCGAACACCGGGGAGCTGTTTTTT. This translates into CASRGGDLSNTGELFF.

This chain connects TRBV7-9 to TRBJ1-4, with 10 bases that match TRBD1. The CDR3 spans 18 residues. CDR1 and CDR2 from the germline V gene are SEHNR and FQNEAQ (reference sequence). V lost 1 base to trimming and J lost 5 bases; unmatched junction nucleotides: 10. CDR3 loop: CASSLVGTGAFRNEKLFF. The CDR3 DNA reads as TGTGCCAGCAGCTTAGTAGGGACAGGGGCCTTCAGAAATGAAAAACTGTTTTTT.

The CDR3 DNA reads TGTGCCAGCAGCTGGCTTCGTGGGCCACAGATGGGTGAAAAACTGTTTTTT. Its protein product is CASSWLRGPQMGEKLFF. The rearrangement links TRBV7-8 to TRBJ1-4; unclear D gene. The CDR3 has 17 amino acids. V lost 4 bases and J lost 7, with 22 bases in between. Germline CDR1 reads SGHVS; CDR2 reads FQNEAQ.

The rearrangement uses TRBV9 and TRBJ1-3; 11 bases line up with TRBD1. V trimming: 4 bases; J trimming: 3 bases; junction bases outside the gene matches: 9. Germline CDR1 and CDR2: SGDLS and YYNGEE. The CDR3 runs 17 residues. The CDR3 DNA sequence: TGTGCCAGCAGCAATAACCTGGGACAGGGGGGTGGAAACACCATATATTTT. Translation gives CASSNNLGQGGGNTIYF.

The chain has TRBV10-1 and TRBJ2-7; D possibly corresponds to TRBD2 (7 bases). The V end lost 2 bases, the J end lost 7 bases, and 15 bases lay between the germline ends. The CDR3 extends over 14 amino acids. Germline V lookup: CDR1 WNHNN, CDR2 SYGVQD (reference sequence). The CDR3 nucleotides are TGCGCCAGCAGTGAGGGGGGGGCATCGTTTGAGCAGTACTTC. This translates into CASSEGGASFEQYF.

This chain joins TRBV6-6 and TRBJ1-6, with 9 positions matching TRBD1. With V trimmed by 2 bases and J by 7 bases, 3 bases remained unmatched. CDR1 is MNHNY, CDR2 SVGAGI, per germline (reference sequence). The CDR3 has 15 amino acids. CDR3 loop: CASSYGQGRNSPLHF. CDR3 nucleotides: TGTGCCAGCAGTTACGGACAGGGGAGGAATTCACCCCTCCACTTT.

This chain links TRBV5-8 with TRBJ1-2; 7 nucleotides align to TRBD1. V lost 7 bases and J lost 1; bases outside the gene matches: 10. The CDR3 is made up of 15 amino acids. Looked up from germline, CDR1 is SGHTS and CDR2 is YDEGEE. The DNA of the CDR3 is TGTGCCAGCCCTCCCCCGGGACAGCTTAACTATGGCTACACCTTC. Protein: CASPPPGQLNYGYTF. Filled out from reference TRBV5-8 and TRBJ1-2, the complete variable domain reads EAGVTQSPTHLIKTRGQQATLRCSPISGHTSVYWYQQALGLGLQFLLWYDEGEERNRGNFPPRFSGRQFPNYSSELNVNALELEDSALYLCASPPPGQLNYGYTFGSGTRLTVV.

The chain has TRBV7-2 and TRBJ2-2; 8 bases are shared with TRBD2. Germline V CDR1 and CDR2: SGHTA, FQGNSA. V dropped 4 bases and J dropped 4; count of bases not matched to a gene: 5. This CDR3 contains 15 residues. CDR3 region: CASSSTGTSTGELFF. The CDR3 DNA is TGTGCCAGCAGCTCTACCGGGACTAGCACCGGGGAGCTGTTTTTT.

The chain joins TRBV5-1 to TRBJ1-4; unclear D gene. CDR3 length: 15 residues. Trimming left V 0 bases short and J 0 bases short, with 6 bases between. Germline CDR1 is SGHRS and CDR2 is YFSETQ. CDR3 in DNA: TGCGCCAGCAGCTTGGGGCTCGCAACTAATGAAAAACTGTTTTTT. It translates to CASSLGLATNEKLFF. The whole variable domain, remainder taken from reference TRBV5-1 and TRBJ1-4, is KAGVTQTPRYLIKTRGQQVTLSCSPISGHRSVSWYQQTPGQGLQFLFEYFSETQRNKGNFPGRFSGRQFSNSRSEMNVSTLELGDSALYLCASSLGLATNEKLFFGSGTQLSVL.

This chain links TRBV6-5 with TRBJ2-1; the D gene is possibly TRBD1 (6 bases). V lost 0 bases, J lost 6 bases, and 15 bases lay in between. CDR1 and CDR2 from the germline V gene are MNHEY and SVGAGI. The CDR3 runs to 16 residues. CDR3 sequence (DNA): TGTGCCAGCAGTTACTCCTCACTCTCACAGGGCAATGAGCAGTTCTTC. Its translation: CASSYSSLSQGNEQFF.

The count of this clone is one. The chain has TRBV6-5 and TRBJ1-1; 7 nucleotides line up with TRBD1. The CDR3 runs 13 residues. V lost 6 bases to trimming and J lost 4 bases; unmatched junction nucleotides: 5. Looked up from germline, CDR1 is MNHEY and CDR2 is SVGAGI. The DNA for the CDR3 is TGTGCCAGCAGCGGCACAGGGGTCACTGAAGCTTTCTTT. Amino acid sequence: CASSGTGVTEAFF.

The rearrangement joins TRBV6-5 to TRBJ1-2, with 9 bases that match TRBD1. CDR1 and CDR2 from the germline V gene are MNHEY and SVGAGI. Trimming took 6 bases from V and 7 from J; bases not matched to a gene: 9. This CDR3 is 14 amino acids long. For the CDR3, the DNA is TGTGCCAGCAGAAAAATACAGGGGGCCTCTGGCTACACCTTC. Its protein product is CASRKIQGASGYTF.

The rearrangement uses TRBV19 and TRBJ2-5, with TRBD2 matching over 8 bases. CDR3 length: 15 amino acids. The V segment lost 6 bases and the J segment 5 bases; nucleotides outside the gene matches: 11. The germline V gene has CDR1 LNHDA and CDR2 SQIVND (reference sequence). CDR3 DNA: TGTGCCAGTAGAAGCGGGGGATACCCTCGGGAGACCCAGTACTTC. Protein: CASRSGGYPRETQYF.

This chain joins TRBV30 and TRBJ2-7; a weak D match, TRBD1 (5 bases). Per germline, CDR1 GTSNPN and CDR2 SVGIG (reference sequence). The germline V and J ends were trimmed by 1 base and 6 bases, with 13 bases remaining between them. CDR3 length: 13 residues. This CDR3 is CAWSGTPFSEQYF. CDR3 DNA sequence: TGTGCCTGGAGTGGGACACCCTTTTCCGAGCAGTACTTC.

The genes are TRBV7-2 and TRBJ2-1, with a weak D call TRBD2 (5 bases). The CDR3 sequence is 15 residues long. Germline loops: CDR1 SGHTA, CDR2 FQGNSA. V lost 1 base, J lost 9 bases, and 16 bases lay in between. The CDR3 sequence: CASSLVDGSGSEQFF. DNA for the CDR3: TGTGCCAGCAGCTTAGTGGATGGTAGTGGGAGTGAGCAGTTCTTC.

This chain connects TRBV4-1 to TRBJ1-1, with 7 bases fitting TRBD1. Germline trimming cut 1 base from V and 6 bases from J; bases unmatched to any gene: 8. CDR3 length equals 15 residues. Germline V gene lookup returns CDR1 MGHRA and CDR2 YSYEKL. This CDR3 is CASSQGDSLGAEAFF. The CDR3 DNA reads TGCGCCAGCAGCCAAGGGGACAGCTTGGGCGCTGAAGCTTTCTTT.

The chain employs TRBV7-8 and TRBJ2-5; either TRBD1 or TRBD2 may fit D (5 bases each). Between the trimmed V and J ends, which lost 5 bases and 7 bases, there was a span of 17 bases. CDR3 length: 14 residues. Germline V gene lookup returns CDR1 SGHVS and CDR2 FQNEAQ. The CDR3: CASSPRDLGWTQYF. CDR3 in DNA: TGTGCCAGCAGCCCCCGGGACCTCGGGTGGACCCAGTACTTC. The entire variable domain, with the rest obtained from reference TRBV7-8 and TRBJ2-5, is as follows: GAGVSQSPRYKVAKRGQDVALRCDPISGHVSLFWYQQALGQGPEFLTYFQNEAQLDKSGLPSDRFFAERPEGSVSTLKIQRTQQEDSAVYLCASSPRDLGWTQYFGPGTRLLVL.

The gene calls are TRBV3-1 (or the pseudogene TRBV3-2) and TRBJ1-2, with TRBD1 matching 7 bases. This CDR3 contains 14 residues. Germline CDR1 is LGHDT and CDR2 is YNNKEL (reference sequence). With 4 bases clipped from V and 8 bases from J, the junction kept 10 bases outside the gene matches. CDR3 bases: TGTGCCAGCAGCCCACCCCGTGGAGGGGGCGGCTACACCTTC. This gives the protein CASSPPRGGGGYTF.

This sequence joins TRBV7-8 and TRBJ1-5; D remains unclear. The CDR3 consists of 16 residues. V was clipped by 4 bases and J by 4 bases, with 17 bases between them. Germline V gives CDR1 SGHVS, CDR2 FQNEAQ. CDR3 in DNA: TGTGCCAGCAGCTCACTGATCCCGATTCTAAATCAGCCCCAGCATTTT. Amino acid sequence: CASSSLIPILNQPQHF.

The chain combines TRBV7-2 with TRBJ1-6; D gene uncertain. The CDR3 length is 14 residues. Germline CDR1 is SGHTA and CDR2 is FQGNSA. V lost 2 bases and J 8 bases, leaving 10 bases between the germline ends. The chain's CDR3 is CASSLPGGHSPLHF. For the CDR3, the DNA is TGTGCCAGCAGCTTACCGGGTGGCCATTCACCCCTCCACTTT.

This chain links TRBV19 with TRBJ1-1; D is unresolved. The CDR3 loop spans 11 amino acids. Germline CDR1 LNHDA, CDR2 SQIVND (reference sequence). Trimming removed 7 bases from V and 7 bases from J, with 10 bases in between. The DNA of the CDR3 is TGTGCCAGTAAAAAGGTACTTGAAGCTTTCTTT. It is translated as CASKKVLEAFF.

This chain joins TRBV7-2 and TRBJ2-7; the D is unclear. Deletions cut 1 base from V and 2 bases from J, with 9 bases between. The CDR3 has 14 amino acids. Germline V gene sequence: CDR1 SGHTA, CDR2 FQGNSA. This CDR3 reads CASSLVVGTYEQYF. DNA of the CDR3: TGTGCCAGCAGCTTAGTGGTCGGAACCTACGAGCAGTACTTC.

J is TRBJ1-1 and V is TRBV4-1; D unresolved. Germline V lookup: CDR1 MGHRA, CDR2 YSYEKL. The CDR3 extends over 15 amino acids. With 0 bases removed from V and 1 base from J, the gap between germline ends came to 9 bases. CDR3 region: CASSQDIGRNTEAFF. In nucleotides, the CDR3 is TGCGCCAGCAGCCAAGATATAGGAAGGAACACTGAAGCTTTCTTT.

Comments on this clone: The same CDR3 is also encoded by other DNA sequences in this sample. The chain links TRBV7-3 to TRBJ1-1, with D uncertain. Looked up from germline, CDR1 is SGHTA and CDR2 is FQGTGA. V was shortened by 2 bases and J by 0 bases, with 7 bases between the two germline ends. The CDR3 loop spans 14 amino acids. The CDR3 DNA reads as TGTGCCAGCAGCTTATCAGGCGTGAACACTGAAGCTTTCTTT. This translates into CASSLSGVNTEAFF.

The chain combines TRBV4-1 with TRBJ2-2, with D perhaps matching TRBD1 or TRBD2 (5 bases each). The V end was cut by 2 bases, the J end by 3 bases, with 13 bases between. In germline, CDR1 is MGHRA, CDR2 YSYEKL. The CDR3 extends over 16 amino acids. The CDR3 coding sequence is TGCGCCAGCAGCCAATTTGGGGGACGGGACACCGGGGAGCTGTTTTTT. Translation gives CASSQFGGRDTGELFF.

The chain uses TRBV3-1 (or the pseudogene TRBV3-2) and TRBJ2-7; 9 bases fit TRBD2. The V and J ends lost 5 bases and 2 bases, in that order; junction bases with no gene match: 7. The germline V gene encodes CDR1 LGHDT and CDR2 YNNKEL (reference sequence). The CDR3 has 15 amino acids. The DNA for the CDR3 is TGTGCCAGCAGCGCCTCCGGGACTAGCCCCTACGAGCAGTACTTC. Its translation is CASSASGTSPYEQYF.

The V and J genes are TRBV4-3 and TRBJ1-5, with 11 bases identical to TRBD1. The ends lost 1 base at V and 2 bases at J; junction bases unmatched: 13. The germline CDR1 and CDR2 sequences are LGHNA and YSLEER. This CDR3 is 20 amino acids long. The CDR3 spells CASSQVFGTGGTLGNQPQHF. The CDR3 nucleotides are TGCGCCAGCAGCCAAGTTTTTGGGACAGGGGGGACACTAGGCAATCAGCCCCAGCATTTT.

J is TRBJ1-4 and V is TRBV12-3 or TRBV12-4, with D unclear. This CDR3 spans 12 amino acids. V lost 8 bases and J lost 3, with 7 bases in between. The CDR3 nucleotides read TGTGCCAGCGGACGATCTAATGAAAAACTGTTTTTT. It encodes CASGRSNEKLFF.